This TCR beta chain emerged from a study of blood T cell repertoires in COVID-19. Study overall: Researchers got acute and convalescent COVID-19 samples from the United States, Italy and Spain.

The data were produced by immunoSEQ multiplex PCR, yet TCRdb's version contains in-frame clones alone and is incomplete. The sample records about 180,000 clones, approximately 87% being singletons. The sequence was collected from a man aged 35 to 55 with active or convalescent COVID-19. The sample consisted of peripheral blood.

The CDR3 DNA follows: TGTGCCAGCAGTTTAGGGGGCTGGGGTTCACCCCTCCACTTT. This encodes CASSLGGWGSPLHF. The gene calls are TRBV28 and TRBJ1-6; weak D call: TRBD1 (6 bases). The CDR3 extends over 14 amino acids. Trimming took off 2 bases at V and 9 bases at J, with 11 bases between the two ends. CDR1 and CDR2 (germline): MDHEN, SYDVKM.